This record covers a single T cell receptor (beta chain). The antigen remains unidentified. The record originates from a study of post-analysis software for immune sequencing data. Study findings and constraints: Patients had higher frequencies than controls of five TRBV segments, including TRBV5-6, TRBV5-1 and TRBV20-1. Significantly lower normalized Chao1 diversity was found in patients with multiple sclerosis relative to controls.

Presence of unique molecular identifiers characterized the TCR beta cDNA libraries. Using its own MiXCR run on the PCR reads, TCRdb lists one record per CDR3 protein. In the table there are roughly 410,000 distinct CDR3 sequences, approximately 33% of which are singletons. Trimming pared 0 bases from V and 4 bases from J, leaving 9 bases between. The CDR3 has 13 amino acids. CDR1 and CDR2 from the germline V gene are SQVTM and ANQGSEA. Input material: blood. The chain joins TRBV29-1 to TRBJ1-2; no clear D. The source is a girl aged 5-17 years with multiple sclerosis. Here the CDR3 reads CSVEDRGFYGYTF. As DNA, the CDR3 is TGCAGCGTTGAAGATCGAGGGTTCTATGGCTACACCTTC.